The TCR beta chain under discussion was sequenced for a study of spatial heterogeneity in lung cancer. This clonotype appeared many times. The V end lost 5 bases, the J end lost 4 bases, and 14 bases lay between the germline ends. Germline V gene sequence: CDR1 SGHVS, CDR2 FNYEAQ. The CDR3 totals 14 residues. Documented time point: sample taken at primary tumor resection. Sequencing of whole RNA from tumor, nontumor lung or frozen PBMC involved no sorting. One entry per CDR3 protein results from TCRdb running MiXCR on the 5' RACE reads. The table records roughly 7,300 distinct CDR3 sequences, 15% to 20% of them present only once.

This TCR was recovered from a female donor with early-stage non-small cell lung cancer. The rearrangement links TRBV7-6 to TRBJ1-2; no clear D gene. The sequencing used PBMCs, collected at surgery. The CDR3 DNA sequence: TGTGCCAGCAGCCAACCGGGAGACCGCTATGGCTACACCTTC. It specifies CASSQPGDRYGYTF.